This T cell receptor (beta chain) derives from a study of blood T cell repertoires in COVID-19. The overall study: The United States, Italy and Spain provided the acute and convalescent COVID-19 samples. Nucleic acid was either cDNA or gDNA, and it came from T cells, B-cell-depleted T cells, or PBMCs.

Per the study methods: Amplification with reference gene primers provided the estimates of nucleated cell counts. Sequencing was performed with immunoSEQ multiplex PCR; in TCRdb, only in-frame clones are kept and a portion is missing. D and trimming were read from the DNA, whereas the V and J calls and clone size are those reported in that table. The profile shows more than 120,000 clones, approximately 88% of them singletons. CDR3 length: 12 residues. Trimming cost V 6 bases and J 3 bases, with 9 bases left between them. Per the germline V gene, CDR1 is MNHEY and CDR2 is SMNVEV (reference sequence).

The sequence was collected from a human donor in a cohort sampled during active COVID-19. The sample comprised peripheral blood. This chain connects TRBV27 to TRBJ2-7; a possible D gene is TRBD1 (6 bases). CDR3 residues: CASRGRGYEQYF. DNA of the CDR3: TGTGCCAGCAGGGGCAGGGGCTACGAGCAGTACTTC.